A selection of T cell receptor beta chains follows, all from one sample in a study of blood T cell repertoires in COVID-19. Sequencing used immunoSEQ multiplex PCR; TCRdb keeps in-frame clones, though not all of them. The sample carries tens of thousands of clones, about 93% recorded once. The sequenced material came from peripheral blood. These receptors all stem from a human donor in a cohort sampled during active COVID-19. Each CDR3 is given with its conserved first and last residue. The D gene is left open where the match is weak. Part of the rows lack a size; the others show once, few, many or a class for expanded clones.

>TRBD1|TRBV28|-|TRBJ1-2
CASSSSGTGTYGYTF
TGTGCCAGCAGTTCATCTGGGACAGGGACCTATGGCTACACCTTC
>-|TRBV7-6|large|TRBJ1-1
CASRPLGAEYVFF
TGTGCCAGCAGGCCTTTGGGGGCCGAGTATGTTTTCTTT
>-|TRBV5-6|-|TRBJ1-3
CASSLVANAGNTIYF
TGTGCCAGCAGCTTGGTGGCCAATGCTGGAAACACCATATATTTT
>-|TRBV28|few|TRBJ1-5
CASSSARGSGQPQHF
TGTGCCAGCAGTTCCGCTCGGGGAAGCGGGCAGCCCCAGCATTTT
>TRBD2|TRBV25-1|-|TRBJ2-3
CASTGGTTDTQYF
TGTGCCAGCACGGGGGGGACCACAGATACGCAGTATTTT
>TRBD1|TRBV5-1|-|TRBJ1-1
CASSTTGKANTEAFF
TGCGCCAGCAGCACGACAGGGAAGGCGAACACTGAAGCTTTCTTT
>-|TRBV5-1|-|TRBJ2-7
CASSPPEGGSDEQYF
TGCGCCAGCAGCCCCCCCGAGGGGGGGTCAGACGAGCAGTACTTC
>-|TRBV27|-|TRBJ2-5
CASRDLGGTQYF
TGTGCCAGCAGGGACCTGGGGGGGACCCAGTACTTC
>TRBD2|TRBV6-6|medium-sized|TRBJ2-2
CASSQRGLAGGVGRELFF
TGTGCCAGCAGTCAAAGGGGACTAGCGGGGGGCGTAGGTCGGGAGCTGTTTTTT
>TRBD2|TRBV6-6|once|TRBJ2-5
CASTAGETQYF
TGTGCCAGCACAGCGGGGGAGACCCAGTACTTC
>-|TRBV7-9|once|TRBJ2-7
CASSSVEQYF
TGTGCCAGCAGCTCCGTCGAGCAGTACTTC
>-|TRBV6-5|few|TRBJ1-1
CASSYSGLEAFF
TGTGCCAGCAGTTACTCGGGCCTCGAAGCTTTCTTT
>-|TRBV5-1|-|TRBJ2-2
CASRDSAVNTGELFF
TGCGCCAGCAGGGACTCTGCGGTGAACACCGGGGAGCTGTTTTTT
>-|TRBV29-1|-|TRBJ1-2
CSVGGAGGYTF
TGCAGCGTTGGGGGCGCCGGGGGCTACACCTTC
>-|TRBV28|-|TRBJ2-7
CASSAPGGFYEQYF
TGTGCCAGCAGTGCACCGGGGGGCTTCTACGAGCAGTACTTC
>-|TRBV5-1|-|TRBJ1-1
CASSLDGLTEAFF
TGCGCCAGCAGCCTGGACGGACTCACAGAAGCTTTCTTT
>-|TRBV27|once|TRBJ2-7
CASRLVLGAGANLYEQYF
TGTGCCAGCAGGCTCGTATTAGGGGCAGGGGCCAACCTCTACGAGCAGTACTTC
>TRBD1|TRBV7-9|-|TRBJ1-6
CASSPIGTAIHPLHF
TGTGCCAGCAGCCCCATCGGGACAGCGATTCACCCCCTCCACTTT
>-|TRBV29-1|-|TRBJ2-2
CSVAGWPGELFF
TGCAGCGTAGCGGGCTGGCCCGGGGAGCTGTTTTTT
>TRBD2|TRBV27|-|TRBJ2-5
CASSMQLLAGGRQTQYF
TGTGCCAGCAGTATGCAATTACTAGCGGGGGGGCGACAGACCCAGTACTTC
>TRBD1|TRBV5-4|-|TRBJ2-2
CASSSRQGTASTGELFF
TGTGCCAGCAGTTCGCGACAGGGTACCGCGAGCACCGGGGAGCTGTTTTTT
>-|TRBV6-5|-|TRBJ1-5
CASSYGQYQPQHF
TGTGCCAGCAGTTACGGGCAGTATCAGCCCCAGCATTTT
>-|TRBV7-2|-|TRBJ2-3
CASSSQGKAADTQYF
TGTGCCAGCAGCTCCCAGGGGAAGGCCGCAGATACGCAGTATTTT
>TRBD2|TRBV4-1|-|TRBJ2-2
CASSQHGSGGAAGELFF
TGCGCCAGCAGCCAACATGGTAGCGGGGGGGCCGCCGGGGAGCTGTTTTTT
>TRBD1|TRBV28|-|TRBJ2-5
CASSENRGRQETQYF
TGTGCCAGCAGCGAAAACAGGGGGAGGCAAGAGACCCAGTACTTC
>TRBD2|TRBV6-6|once|TRBJ2-5
CATKGLAGEGTQYF
TGTGCCACCAAAGGACTAGCGGGGGAGGGGACCCAGTACTTC
>TRBD1|TRBV10-3|-|TRBJ2-7
CAISEQGAEYEQYF
TGTGCCATCAGTGAACAGGGGGCGGAATACGAGCAGTACTTC
>TRBD1|TRBV24-1|-|TRBJ2-1
CATSDQTGGGNEQFF
TGTGCCACCAGTGATCAGACAGGGGGAGGCAATGAGCAGTTCTTC
>-|TRBV6-2/TRBV6-3|-|TRBJ2-5
CASSYPMGQVREETQYF
TGTGCCAGCAGTTACCCGATGGGGCAGGTCCGAGAAGAGACCCAGTACTTC
>-|TRBV3-1/TRBV3-2|-|TRBJ1-1
CASSQGIQQHEAFF
TGTGCCAGCAGCCAGGGCATTCAACAGCATGAAGCTTTCTTT
>TRBD1|TRBV13|few|TRBJ2-2
CASSLTGDRTGELFF
TGTGCCAGCAGTTTGACAGGGGATAGAACCGGGGAGCTGTTTTTT
>-|TRBV19|few|TRBJ2-2
CASIESNTGELFF
TGTGCCAGTATAGAGTCGAACACCGGGGAGCTGTTTTTT
>-|TRBV4-1|-|TRBJ2-3
CASSLSWGRDTQYF
TGCGCCAGCAGCCTGAGTTGGGGGCGGGATACGCAGTATTTT
>-|TRBV4-1|-|TRBJ1-5
CASSQDVSGGDNSNQPQHF
TGCGCCAGCAGCCAAGACGTTTCGGGAGGGGATAATAGCAATCAGCCCCAGCATTTT
>-|TRBV28|-|TRBJ1-5
CASSLSRGTESNQPQHF
TGTGCCAGCAGTTTATCTCGGGGGACCGAAAGCAATCAGCCCCAGCATTTT
>-|TRBV19|-|TRBJ2-1
CASSIIRGPQWRGNEQFF
TGTGCCAGTAGTATTATTAGGGGACCGCAATGGCGGGGTAATGAGCAGTTCTTC
>TRBD1|TRBV7-2|-|TRBJ2-3
CASSRLDRAADTQYF
TGTGCCAGCAGCCGCCTGGACAGGGCAGCCGATACGCAGTATTTT
>-|TRBV28|-|TRBJ1-1
CASSPRTLPSTEAFF
TGTGCCAGCAGTCCCCGGACATTGCCCAGCACTGAAGCTTTCTTT
>-|TRBV5-4|-|TRBJ1-2
CASSLGENYGYTF
TGTGCCAGCAGCTTGGGGGAGAACTATGGCTACACCTTC
>-|TRBV11-2|once|TRBJ1-5
CASSLTGQPQHF
TGTGCCAGCAGCTTAACAGGGCAGCCCCAGCATTTT
>TRBD2|TRBV4-2|once|TRBJ2-5
CASSQEGTSGGRETQYF
TGTGCCAGCAGCCAAGAGGGGACTAGCGGGGGTAGGGAGACCCAGTACTTC
>-|TRBV6-2/TRBV6-3|-|TRBJ1-1
CASSRPTVNTEAFF
TGTGCCAGCAGTCGCCCGACTGTAAACACTGAAGCTTTCTTT
>-|TRBV18|-|TRBJ1-4
CASSDRGITGEKLFF
TGTGCCAGCTCAGACCGGGGGATTACCGGGGAAAAACTGTTTTTT
>TRBD2|TRBV30|-|TRBJ2-5
CAWSELAGREETQYF
TGTGCCTGGAGTGAGCTGGCAGGGAGGGAAGAGACCCAGTACTTC
>TRBD2|TRBV10-1|-|TRBJ2-1
CASSSPGLAGSNEQFF
TGCGCCAGCAGTAGCCCTGGACTAGCGGGGAGCAATGAGCAGTTCTTC
>-|TRBV30|-|TRBJ2-2
CAWSALRGNGELFF
TGTGCCTGGAGTGCCCTTCGGGGGAACGGGGAGCTGTTTTTT
>TRBD1|TRBV7-6|-|TRBJ1-2
CASSLVAGGQPRPYKGYTF
TGTGCCAGCAGCTTAGTTGCGGGGGGACAGCCCCGACCCTATAAGGGCTACACCTTC
>TRBD1|TRBV7-8|-|TRBJ1-1
CASSPTPGGAGTEAFF
TGTGCCAGCAGCCCTACCCCAGGGGGCGCGGGTACTGAAGCTTTCTTT
>-|TRBV19|-|TRBJ1-5
CASSKQGGRSGNQPQHF
TGTGCCAGTAGTAAGCAGGGTGGGCGCTCTGGAAATCAGCCCCAGCATTTT
>TRBD1|TRBV30|-|TRBJ2-5
CAWSVVQGASQYF
TGTGCCTGGAGTGTCGTTCAGGGGGCTTCCCAGTACTTC
>-|TRBV2|-|TRBJ2-2
CASAMQQGGTGELFF
TGTGCCAGCGCGATGCAGCAGGGTGGTACCGGGGAGCTGTTTTTT
>-|TRBV4-1|-|TRBJ1-2
CASSPGGGGGEGYTF
TGCGCCAGCAGCCCGGGAGGTGGGGGGGGCGAGGGCTACACCTTC
>-|TRBV2|-|TRBJ1-6
CASTPPGGGNSPLHF
TGTGCCAGCACCCCCCCCGGGGGAGGAAATTCACCCCTCCACTTT
>-|TRBV6-1|-|TRBJ1-2
CASSEVGAFTF
TGTGCCAGCAGTGAAGTGGGGGCCTTCACCTTC
>TRBD2|TRBV5-1|once|TRBJ2-3
CASSLGTSGGARDTQYF
TGCGCCAGCAGCCTGGGGACTAGCGGGGGGGCAAGGGATACGCAGTATTTT
>-|TRBV5-1|-|TRBJ2-5
CASSLAAAAQETQYF
TGCGCCAGCAGCTTGGCCGCAGCAGCGCAAGAGACCCAGTACTTC
>TRBD1|TRBV6-5|-|TRBJ1-1
CASTRGQWHAEAFF
TGTGCCAGCACCAGGGGGCAGTGGCACGCTGAAGCTTTCTTT
>TRBD1|TRBV5-1|-|TRBJ2-2
CASSLWGQLNTGELFF
TGCGCCAGCAGTCTATGGGGACAGCTTAACACCGGGGAGCTGTTTTTT